This TCR beta chain derives from a study of post-analysis software for immune sequencing data. Study-level background: Included courses were relapsing-remitting and secondary progressive multiple sclerosis; progressive-relapsing multiple sclerosis was also included.

On this clonotype: The antigen is not known.

Study results and limitations: Among multiple sclerosis patients, normalized Chao1 diversity was significantly below that of controls. A few TRBV segments appeared more often in patients than in controls, and TRBV5-6, TRBV5-1 and TRBV20-1 were among these.

V lost 4 bases to trimming and J lost 10 bases, with 15 bases between them. The CDR3 totals 13 residues. The germline V gene has CDR1 LGHNT and CDR2 FRNRAP. The library was made from cDNA and included unique molecular identifiers. The T cell input of about 0.85 to 10 million gave around 450,000 cDNA molecules. One entry per CDR3 protein, called by TCRdb with MiXCR from the PCR reads. Among about 820,000 distinct CDR3 sequences, roughly 50% were seen once, and the ten largest hold approximately 4.2%. The sequenced material came from blood. This receptor was taken from a girl aged 5 to 17 with multiple sclerosis. The chain is built from TRBV12-5 and TRBJ2-3, with TRBD2 as a possible D gene (6 bases). DNA for the CDR3: TGTGCTAGTGGTTGGGTACTAGCAAAGGCGCAGTATTTT. It encodes CASGWVLAKAQYF.